This TCR beta chain was recorded in a study of technical replicates of blood from a few donors. TCRdb keeps only in-frame clones here, not all; method: immunoSEQ multiplex PCR. This sample has more than 80,000 clones, with approximately 95% found just once. The CDR3 loop spans 19 amino acids. Germline values: CDR1 MGHRA, CDR2 YSYEKL. Unmatched junction bases numbered 16, after V lost 1 base and J lost 7 bases. The sequenced sample consisted of T cells isolated from PBMCs. This clonotype was obtained from a human donor in good health. The rearrangement uses TRBV4-1 and TRBJ2-5, with 12 nucleotides matching TRBD2. The CDR3 loop is CASSQGRTGLAGKSGTQYF. CDR3 nucleotide sequence: TGCGCCAGCAGCCAAGGTAGAACCGGACTAGCGGGAAAGAGCGGGACCCAGTACTTC.